These 2 T cell receptor beta chains originate from one sample sequenced in a study of T-cell reconstitution after alpha-beta-depleted transplantation in children. Unique molecular identifiers were used in preparing the TCRbeta library. TCRdb recomputed calls from the PCR reads with MiXCR, one row per CDR3 protein. The sample yields 640,000 or so distinct CDR3 sequences, over 15% seen once. The sample was PBMCs from the stem cell graft donor, taken from the stem cell graft. Receptors originate from a human donor who donated a stem cell graft to a child with acute myeloid leukemia.

This clonotype showed up just a few times. The V gene is TRBV25-1, the J gene TRBJ2-1, with D possibly TRBD2 on 5 matching bases. Germline V gene sequence: CDR1 MGHDK, CDR2 SYGVNS. V was cut by 1 base and J by 5 bases, with 18 bases left in between. The CDR3 extends over 17 amino acids. The CDR3 sequence is CASSEWVPGILNNEQFF. The DNA for the CDR3 is TGTGCCAGCAGTGAATGGGTGCCGGGGATCCTTAACAATGAGCAGTTCTTC.

The CDR3 protein is CASSLVPPGLAGAYNEQFF. For the CDR3, the DNA is TGTGCCAGCAGTTTAGTACCCCCAGGACTAGCGGGGGCCTACAATGAGCAGTTCTTC. The chain joins TRBV12-3 or TRBV12-4 to TRBJ2-1; 13 bases agree with TRBD2. V trimming: 1 base; J trimming: 2 bases; junction bases outside the gene matches: 8. The CDR3 has 19 amino acids.